This T cell receptor (beta chain) is drawn from a study of T cells in Graves' hyperthyroidism and ophthalmopathy. Findings and limits, study-wide: Most clonotypes that expanded in the thyroid above 0.001 also showed up in blood.

Amplification yielded TCR beta CDR3 regions, with RNA transcripts as the source. The TCR CDR3 first-round RT-PCR relied on the HTBI primer set. Each CDR3 protein gets one entry after TCRdb re-called the multiplex PCR reads with MiXCR. The sample shows some 500,000 distinct CDR3 sequences, around 15% of them seen only once. This clonotype was recorded at least ten times. Its cognate antigen is unknown. Graves' hyperthyroidism was deemed stable absent ophthalmopathy progression within 18 months. With a duration under 2 months, the hyperthyroidism was newly diagnosed in patients aged 18 to 65. Fresh 10 ml peripheral blood yielded PBMCs. The sample was blood. The receptor comes from a woman under 30 with Graves' hyperthyroidism.

The CDR3 reads CASGSTGTGRNGYTF. The CDR3, as DNA: TGTGCCAGTGGGAGTACAGGAACAGGGAGAAATGGCTACACCTTC. The chain couples TRBV6-1 to TRBJ1-2; possible D gene TRBD1, 6 bases. CDR1 and CDR2 (germline): MNHNS, SASEGT. V dropped 9 bases and J dropped 6 bases, with 23 bases sitting between them. The CDR3 runs 15 residues.